This is a list of T cell receptor beta chains from one sample in a study of response to subunit inactivated influenza vaccine. Each CDR3 protein gets one entry after TCRdb re-called the RT-PCR reads with MiXCR. The table records 500,000 to 650,000 distinct CDR3 sequences, approximately 7.1% of them present only once. The input for sequencing was PBMCs from blood, taken less than 30 months after vaccination. All receptors derive from a man aged 50-75 years who received an inactivated influenza vaccine. CDR3s include the opening cysteine and the closing phenylalanine or tryptophan. A D gene is named only where the DNA matches it firmly. Clone size is not always given. Where it is, it says once, few, many or a class for expanded clones.

v_call	cdr3_length	d_call	j_call	clone_size	cdr3_nt	cdr3_aa
TRBV24-1	14	TRBD2	TRBJ2-1	few	TGTGCCACCAGTGCTCGCGGGGGGGCCACTGAGCAGTTCTTC	CATSARGGATEQFF
TRBV28	15	TRBD2	TRBJ2-5	.	TGTGCCAGCAGTTTATTAGCGGGGTTGCAAGGGACCCAGTACTTC	CASSLLAGLQGTQYF
TRBV27	15	TRBD2	TRBJ2-1	.	TGTGCCAGCAGTTTATATATGGGGGCTAGCGGGTGGCAGTTCTTC	CASSLYMGASGWQFF
TRBV3-1	15	.	TRBJ2-5	few	TGTGCCAGCAGCAGAGCGAGCGGGCGTCAAGAGACCCAGTACTTC	CASSRASGRQETQYF
TRBV12-3/TRBV12-4	14	.	TRBJ2-5	few	TGTGCCAGCAGTTCATCTAGATTGTTGGAGACCCAGTACTTC	CASSSSRLLETQYF
TRBV5-1	18	.	TRBJ2-1	many	TGCGCCAGCAGCGACGTAACAGGGAATTGGAGCTCCTACAATGAGCAGTTCTTC	CASSDVTGNWSSYNEQFF
TRBV5-1	14	.	TRBJ2-2	.	TGCGCCAGCAGCTCAAGCTTGGAAGGCGGGGAGCTGTTTTTT	CASSSSLEGGELFF
TRBV9	15	TRBD1	TRBJ1-2	few	TGTGCCAGCAGCGCGGACAGGGGTTTTGGCTATGGCTACACCTTC	CASSADRGFGYGYTF
TRBV7-2	17	TRBD2	TRBJ2-1	few	TGTGCCAGCAGCCGACAACCTAGACTAGCGGCCCACAATGAGCAGTTCTTC	CASSRQPRLAAHNEQFF
TRBV27	16	TRBD2	TRBJ2-7	.	TGTGCCAGCAGTTGGACTAGCGGGGGGAGGTTCTACGAGCAGTACTTC	CASSWTSGGRFYEQYF
TRBV30	11	.	TRBJ1-2	many	TGTGCCTACAGGGCTTACTATGGCTACACCTTC	CAYRAYYGYTF
TRBV5-1	15	.	TRBJ2-1	few	TGCGCCAGCAGCTTGCGAGTAGCCACCTACAATGAGCAGTTCTTC	CASSLRVATYNEQFF
TRBV5-6	14	TRBD1	TRBJ2-7	many	TGTGCCAGCAGCTATCCAGGGGGCGGCGACGAGCAGTACTTC	CASSYPGGGDEQYF
TRBV5-1	13	.	TRBJ2-7	few	TGCGCCAGCAGCTACACCGGACAGTCGGAGCAGTACTTC	CASSYTGQSEQYF
TRBV12-3/TRBV12-4	15	TRBD1	TRBJ2-2	few	TGTGCCAGCAGGTCAGGGGGCGTTATCGCCGGGGAGCTGTTTTTT	CASRSGGVIAGELFF
TRBV7-2	13	.	TRBJ2-3	.	TGTGCCAGCACCTATCGGTGGACAGATACGCAGTATTTT	CASTYRWTDTQYF
TRBV20-1	16	TRBD1	TRBJ2-1	.	TGCAGTGCCCCCCGACAGGGATCTTTTATTGGAAATGAGCAGTTCTTC	CSAPRQGSFIGNEQFF
TRBV7-2	15	TRBD1	TRBJ1-2	.	TGTGCCAGCAGCTCCCGACAGGGGGCGTATAGTGGCTACACCTTC	CASSSRQGAYSGYTF
TRBV20-1	14	.	TRBJ2-5	.	TGCAGTGCCGCCCCAGGGGGGTACCAAGAGACCCAGTACTTC	CSAAPGGYQETQYF
TRBV14	13	.	TRBJ2-1	few	TGTGCCAGCAGCCAAGGTGCCAGAGGTGAGCAGTTCTTC	CASSQGARGEQFF
TRBV5-5	15	.	TRBJ2-1	many	TGTGCCAGCAGCTCCAATATCTTTCCCTACAATGAGCAGTTCTTC	CASSSNIFPYNEQFF
TRBV12-3/TRBV12-4	13	.	TRBJ1-2	many	TGTGCCAGCAGTTGGAACTCAGCCTATGGCTACACCTTC	CASSWNSAYGYTF
TRBV5-1	15	.	TRBJ1-1	.	TGCGCCAGCAGCTTCCAGGGACAAATGAACACTGAAGCTTTCTTT	CASSFQGQMNTEAFF
TRBV28	18	TRBD2	TRBJ2-1	few	TGTGCCAGCAGTTTAAAACCGTGGACTAGCGGGAGCTACAATGAGCAGTTCTTC	CASSLKPWTSGSYNEQFF
TRBV25-1	12	.	TRBJ2-7	many	TGTGCCAGCAGTGGGCACTCCTACGAGCAGTACTTC	CASSGHSYEQYF
TRBV6-5	15	.	TRBJ1-2	many	TGTGCCAGCAGTTACTCACTGGGGGCTAACTATGGCTACACCTTC	CASSYSLGANYGYTF
TRBV29-1	13	.	TRBJ2-1	.	TGCAGCGTTGAGACCACTAGCAGCTATGAGCAGTTCTTC	CSVETTSSYEQFF
TRBV27	13	.	TRBJ2-7	many	TGTGCCAGCAGTTTAAAGGTTTCCTACGAGCAGTACTTC	CASSLKVSYEQYF
TRBV24-1	14	.	TRBJ1-5	.	TGTGCCACCAGTGATGGGTCCACTCATCAGCCCCAGCATTTT	CATSDGSTHQPQHF
TRBV27	13	TRBD1	TRBJ2-1	.	TGTGCCAGCAGATGGGACAGGGGGAATGAGCAGTTCTTC	CASRWDRGNEQFF
TRBV9	17	TRBD2	TRBJ2-5	.	TGTGCCAGCAGCGTAGACAGGTCTAGCGGGGGTTATATGACCCAGTACTTC	CASSVDRSSGGYMTQYF
TRBV12-3/TRBV12-4	15	.	TRBJ2-1	.	TGTGCCAGCAGTCCGAGCGGGCAGACCTACAATGAGCAGTTCTTC	CASSPSGQTYNEQFF
TRBV4-3	15	.	TRBJ1-5	few	TGCGCCAGCAGCCAAGATCCCAATAGCAATCAGCCCCAGCATTTT	CASSQDPNSNQPQHF
TRBV6-5	16	.	TRBJ1-2	.	TGTGCCAGCAGTTACATGAGCCGGACATGGACCTATGGCTACACCTTC	CASSYMSRTWTYGYTF
TRBV4-1	17	TRBD1	TRBJ1-4	.	TGCGCCAGCAGCCAACCCGTACTAGGACAGGGTAGGAGAAAACTGTTTTTT	CASSQPVLGQGRRKLFF
TRBV5-1	14	.	TRBJ2-2	few	TGCGCCAGCAGCTTCAGGGGAATGTCCGGGGAGCTGTTTTTT	CASSFRGMSGELFF
TRBV12-3/TRBV12-4	14	.	TRBJ2-3	.	TGTGCCAGCAGCCTCACTACTCGAGGGAGTACGCAGTATTTT	CASSLTTRGSTQYF
TRBV5-1	14	.	TRBJ1-1	few	TGCGCCAGCAGCTTGGGAGCCGGGAAGACTGAAGCTTTCTTT	CASSLGAGKTEAFF
TRBV5-5	14	.	TRBJ2-3	many	TGTGCCAGCAGCTTACAAGGGACCACAGATACGCAGTATTTT	CASSLQGTTDTQYF
TRBV3-1	14	TRBD1	TRBJ1-2	few	TGTGCCAGCAGCCAAGGCGGGACAGGGGGTGGCTACACCTTC	CASSQGGTGGGYTF
TRBV5-1	16	TRBD2	TRBJ2-3	.	TGCGCCAGCAGCTTGGAAAGGCGGGGGGCCACAGATACGCAGTATTTT	CASSLERRGATDTQYF
TRBV5-1	13	.	TRBJ2-7	many	TGCGCCAGCAGAGAAACAGGTACCTACGAGCAGTACTTC	CASRETGTYEQYF
TRBV7-2	16	.	TRBJ2-7	.	TGTGCCAGCAGCTTAGCGGGGTCCGCCCATTCATACGAGCAGTACTTC	CASSLAGSAHSYEQYF
TRBV2	13	TRBD1	TRBJ1-1	.	TGTGCCAGCAGTGTGGGACAGTCACTTGAAGCTTTCTTT	CASSVGQSLEAFF
TRBV5-6	21	.	TRBJ2-2	few	TGTGCCAGCAGCGACCGTTATCGGCACCTCTTTACCGCCAAATACACCGGGGAGCTGTTTTTT	CASSDRYRHLFTAKYTGELFF
TRBV4-2	15	.	TRBJ1-2	.	TGTGCCAGCAGCCAAGATTTATCCCCTGCTTATGGCTACACCTTC	CASSQDLSPAYGYTF
TRBV6-1	14	TRBD1	TRBJ1-5	many	TGTGCCAGCAGTGGACAGGGCTACAATCAGCCCCAGCATTTT	CASSGQGYNQPQHF
TRBV12-3/TRBV12-4	14	TRBD2	TRBJ2-3	few	TGTGCCAGCAACTTTGGGACTAGCGTAGATACGCAGTATTTT	CASNFGTSVDTQYF
TRBV19	15	.	TRBJ2-2	.	TGTGCCAGTAGTATGTCAGGTTTGGTGGCCGGGGAGCTGTTTTTT	CASSMSGLVAGELFF
TRBV20-1	11	TRBD1	TRBJ2-7	few	TGCAGTGGCTGGGACAGGGTGCGGCAGTACTTC	CSGWDRVRQYF
TRBV20-1	15	TRBD1	TRBJ2-1	few	TGCAGTGCAAGAGTACAGGGGATCTCCTACAATGAGCAGTTCTTC	CSARVQGISYNEQFF
TRBV7-8	14	.	TRBJ2-1	.	TGTGCCAGCAGCGTCCTTGAGGGGGTAGGTGAGCAGTTCTTC	CASSVLEGVGEQFF
TRBV20-1	15	TRBD2	TRBJ2-7	few	TGCAGTGCTAGAGTGGCTAGCGGGTTCTCCTACGAGCAGTACTTC	CSARVASGFSYEQYF
TRBV5-1	14	.	TRBJ1-2	few	TGCGCCAGCAGGGCGGGAGCCGGAGGGGCTGGCTACACCTTC	CASRAGAGGAGYTF
TRBV14	13	.	TRBJ2-3	many	TGTGCCAGCAGCCAAGATCGGAGAGTTACGCAGTATTTT	CASSQDRRVTQYF